Listed below are T cell receptor beta chains from one sample, sequenced in a study of T cell changes during pregnancy in multiple sclerosis. Repertoires were generated with immunoSEQ multiplex PCR, while TCRdb's copy carries only in-frame clones and drops some. The sample gives more than 40,000 clones, roughly nine tenths of which show up once; over 0.55% is in the top ten. Sequenced here: CD4+ T cells from peripheral blood mononuclear cells, sampled in the first trimester of pregnancy. The receptors stem from a female donor with multiple sclerosis, enrolled in a pregnancy study. The CDR3 runs from the conserved cysteine through the conserved F or W. Each record gives: clone size, J gene, V gene, D gene, CDR3 DNA, CDR3 protein. D genes are given only for firm matches. Rows give clone size only sometimes, using once, few, many, or a class for an expanded clone.

.	TRBJ1-1	TRBV11-3	.	TGTGCCAGCAGCTTGACAGTGAACACTGAAGCTTTCTTT	CASSLTVNTEAFF
.	TRBJ2-7	TRBV4-3	TRBD2	TGCGCCAGCAGCCCCGACGCTAGCGGGTACGAGCAGTACTTC	CASSPDASGYEQYF
.	TRBJ1-2	TRBV27	TRBD1	TGTGCCAGCAGGAGGTTTGTAGGGACAGATCCCAACTATGGCTACACCTTC	CASRRFVGTDPNYGYTF
.	TRBJ2-7	TRBV25-1	TRBD1	TGTGCCAGCAGTAAGCTGGGACAGGGCTACGAGCAGTACTTC	CASSKLGQGYEQYF
.	TRBJ1-1	TRBV30	.	TGTGCCTGGAGTGGGCAGAACACTGAAGCTTTCTTT	CAWSGQNTEAFF
.	TRBJ2-7	TRBV11-2	.	TGTGCCAGCAGCTTAAAAAGGACAGAATCCTACGAGCAGTACTTC	CASSLKRTESYEQYF
once	TRBJ2-3	TRBV5-1	.	TGCGCCAGCAAAGCAGGGTCAGACACAGATACGCAGTATTTT	CASKAGSDTDTQYF
.	TRBJ2-3	TRBV5-1	TRBD2	TGCGCCAGCACCCTGGACGGACTAGCGGGAGAAGATACGCAGTATTTT	CASTLDGLAGEDTQYF
.	TRBJ1-4	TRBV28	.	TGTGCCAGCAGTAGGGGGGGGGCCCGAACTAATGAAAAACTGTTTTTT	CASSRGGARTNEKLFF
.	TRBJ1-2	TRBV25-1	.	TGTGCCAGCAGCCGTCTAGAGGGCTACACCTTC	CASSRLEGYTF
.	TRBJ2-5	TRBV7-2	TRBD1	TGTGCCAGCAGCCTATTGGGCAGGGGGAGAGAGACCCAGTACTTC	CASSLLGRGRETQYF
.	TRBJ2-4	TRBV15	.	TGTGCCACCAGCAGAGGACCCGCCAGGGGCAAAGAAAACATTCAGTACTTC	CATSRGPARGKENIQYF
few	TRBJ1-5	TRBV7-9	TRBD1	TGTGCCAGCAGCTTAGGGACAGGGGCAAATCAGCCCCAGCATTTT	CASSLGTGANQPQHF
once	TRBJ1-5	TRBV10-1	.	TGCGCCAGCAGAAGGGGGTATAGCAATCAGCCCCAGCATTTT	CASRRGYSNQPQHF
.	TRBJ2-1	TRBV5-5	.	TGTGCCAGCAGCTTGGATTCGGGGATCTACAATGAGCAGTTCTTC	CASSLDSGIYNEQFF
.	TRBJ2-7	TRBV27	TRBD1	TGTGCCAGCAGTTTTGACAGGGGGCAGGGGTACGAGCAGTACTTC	CASSFDRGQGYEQYF
.	TRBJ2-1	TRBV9	TRBD1	TGTGCCAGCAGCGGCGGGACAGGGGTCGAGGGTGAGCAGTTCTTC	CASSGGTGVEGEQFF
.	TRBJ1-5	TRBV6-1	.	TGTGCCAGCAGTGATTCGGAGAATCAGCCCCAGCATTTT	CASSDSENQPQHF
.	TRBJ1-1	TRBV2	TRBD1	TGTGCCAGCAGCCCGGAACAGGGGGCGCGCACTGAAGCTTTCTTT	CASSPEQGARTEAFF
.	TRBJ2-7	TRBV4-1	TRBD1	TGCGCCAGCAGCCAAAACTACGAGGGACAGGGGGCCCACGAGCAGTACTTC	CASSQNYEGQGAHEQYF
once	TRBJ2-7	TRBV7-8	.	TGTGCCAGCAGCTTAGCGCTGAGACCCGCGGATGGTGAGCAGTACTTC	CASSLALRPADGEQYF
.	TRBJ1-2	TRBV5-4	TRBD1	TGTGCCAGCAGCACGGGACAGGGTTGGGGTGGCTACACCTTC	CASSTGQGWGGYTF
.	TRBJ1-2	TRBV14	TRBD1	TGTGCCAGCAGCCAAGGACAGGGGTCCAACTATGGCTACACCTTC	CASSQGQGSNYGYTF
.	TRBJ2-7	TRBV7-2	.	TGTGCCAGCAGCTACTCGCAAACCTCGGGGGAGCAGTACTTC	CASSYSQTSGEQYF
.	TRBJ2-7	TRBV27	.	TGTGCCAGCAGTCTGAGGGAGGGGGGACCATACGAGCAGTACTTC	CASSLREGGPYEQYF
.	TRBJ2-1	TRBV27	TRBD2	TGTGCCAGCAGCTCGGGACTAGCGGGAGAAAAAACTAACAATGAGCAGTTCTTC	CASSSGLAGEKTNNEQFF
.	TRBJ1-2	TRBV5-4	.	TGTGCCAGCAGCTTGGGCTCCCCAGGGGACTATGGCTACACCTTC	CASSLGSPGDYGYTF
.	TRBJ2-7	TRBV11-2	TRBD2	TGTGCCAGCAGTTTAGCGGGAGGCGAGCAGTACTTC	CASSLAGGEQYF
.	TRBJ1-1	TRBV19	TRBD1	TGTGCCAGTAGTATAGTCGGGACAGGGGGCATGGCCACTGAAGCTTTCTTT	CASSIVGTGGMATEAFF
.	TRBJ2-7	TRBV28	TRBD2	TGTGCCAGCAGTTTGTGGACTAGCGGGAGTATTTACGAGCAGTACTTC	CASSLWTSGSIYEQYF
.	TRBJ2-1	TRBV7-3	TRBD2	TGTGCCAGCAGCTTAACCAGCGGGACTAGCGGTTACAATGAGCAGTTCTTC	CASSLTSGTSGYNEQFF
.	TRBJ2-7	TRBV16	.	TGTGCCAGCAGCCAATCTAGGGCGGGGGCCTCCTACGAGCAGTACTTC	CASSQSRAGASYEQYF
.	TRBJ2-1	TRBV5-1	TRBD1	TGCGCCAGCAGCTTGGTTGGGACAGGGGCCTACAATGAGCAGTTCTTC	CASSLVGTGAYNEQFF
.	TRBJ2-1	TRBV7-2	.	TGTGCCAGCAGCTTAGCTATGGTAGCCCTCTACAATGAGCAGTTCTTC	CASSLAMVALYNEQFF
few	TRBJ1-1	TRBV14	TRBD1	TGTGCCAGCAGCCAGCGGACAGGGTTATTCACTGAAGCTTTCTTT	CASSQRTGLFTEAFF